These T cell receptor beta chains were read from a single sample in a study of cytomegalovirus exposure and HLA in healthy donors. Only in-frame clones appear in the TCRdb table, and some are missing; sequencing was by immunoSEQ multiplex PCR. The sample includes some 210,000 clones, around four fifths of them seen just once. The specimen was PBMCs. These receptors originate from a male donor in good health and CMV-seronegative. Both conserved end residues are part of each CDR3. Fields, in order: J gene, D gene, V gene, clone size, CDR3 protein, CDR3 DNA. D genes are given only for firm matches. A row's size may be missing; if present it is once, few, many or a size class.

j_call: TRBJ2-1; d_call: NA; v_call: TRBV25-1; clone_size: NA; cdr3_aa: CASSIGEGSNEQFF; cdr3_nt: TGTGCCAGCAGTATAGGGGAAGGTTCCAATGAGCAGTTCTTC
j_call: TRBJ2-2; d_call: TRBD2; v_call: TRBV29-1; clone_size: NA; cdr3_aa: CSVAKTSGSPGELFF; cdr3_nt: TGCAGCGTTGCCAAGACTAGCGGGAGTCCCGGGGAGCTGTTTTTT
j_call: TRBJ1-1; d_call: TRBD1; v_call: TRBV5-1; clone_size: NA; cdr3_aa: CASSLIPGQYTEAFF; cdr3_nt: TGCGCCAGCAGCTTGATTCCGGGACAGTACACTGAAGCTTTCTTT
j_call: TRBJ2-7; d_call: TRBD2; v_call: TRBV28; clone_size: NA; cdr3_aa: CASIPSGSSYEQYF; cdr3_nt: TGTGCCAGCATCCCTAGCGGGAGCTCCTACGAGCAGTACTTC
j_call: TRBJ2-7; d_call: NA; v_call: TRBV9; clone_size: NA; cdr3_aa: CASSETTRAYEQYF; cdr3_nt: TGTGCCAGCAGCGAAACAACTAGGGCCTACGAGCAGTACTTC
j_call: TRBJ1-2; d_call: TRBD1; v_call: TRBV4-1; clone_size: NA; cdr3_aa: CASSQGDRASSNYGYTF; cdr3_nt: TGCGCCAGCAGCCAAGGGGACAGGGCCTCGTCTAACTATGGCTACACCTTC
j_call: TRBJ1-1; d_call: NA; v_call: TRBV11-3; clone_size: NA; cdr3_aa: CASSRTQGIYTEAFF; cdr3_nt: TGTGCCAGCAGCCGTACTCAGGGGATTTACACTGAAGCTTTCTTT
j_call: TRBJ1-1; d_call: NA; v_call: TRBV28; clone_size: NA; cdr3_aa: CASSLVGNTEAFF; cdr3_nt: TGTGCCAGCAGTTTAGTCGGGAACACTGAAGCTTTCTTT
j_call: TRBJ2-5; d_call: NA; v_call: TRBV7-2; clone_size: NA; cdr3_aa: CASSQQDRPQETQYF; cdr3_nt: TGTGCCAGCAGCCAGCAAGACAGGCCACAAGAGACCCAGTACTTC
j_call: TRBJ1-1; d_call: TRBD1; v_call: TRBV19; clone_size: few; cdr3_aa: CASSPQGQGVSTEAFF; cdr3_nt: TGTGCCAGTAGTCCTCAGGGACAGGGGGTTTCGACTGAAGCTTTCTTT